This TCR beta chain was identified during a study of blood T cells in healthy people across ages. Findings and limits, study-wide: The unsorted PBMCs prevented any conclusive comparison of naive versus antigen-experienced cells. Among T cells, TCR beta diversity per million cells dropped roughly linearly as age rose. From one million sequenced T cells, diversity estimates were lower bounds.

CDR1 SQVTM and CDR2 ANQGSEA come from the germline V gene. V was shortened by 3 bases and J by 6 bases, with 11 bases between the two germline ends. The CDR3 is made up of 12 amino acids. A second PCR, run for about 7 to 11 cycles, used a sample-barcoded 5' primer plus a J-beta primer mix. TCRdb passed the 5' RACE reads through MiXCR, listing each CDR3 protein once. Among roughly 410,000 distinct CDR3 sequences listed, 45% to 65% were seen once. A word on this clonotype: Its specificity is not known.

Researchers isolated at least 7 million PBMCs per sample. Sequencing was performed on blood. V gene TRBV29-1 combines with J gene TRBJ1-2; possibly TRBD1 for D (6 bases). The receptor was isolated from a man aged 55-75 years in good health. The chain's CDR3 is CSVDLGADGYTF. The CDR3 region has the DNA TGCAGCGTTGATCTGGGGGCGGATGGCTACACCTTC.